Following are 14 T cell receptor beta chains from one sample sequenced in a study of cytomegalovirus exposure and HLA in healthy donors. PCR involved 60 Vbeta and 13 Jbeta primers. Assay: immunoSEQ multiplex PCR; the TCRdb copy retains only in-frame clones and omits some. The sample holds about 150,000 clones; roughly 70% are singletons and the top ten take 2.1%. Sequencing was carried out using PBMCs. The source is a man aged 30-40 years in good health and CMV-seronegative.

This rearrangement joins TRBV28 to TRBJ1-1; no clear D. In germline, CDR1 is MDHEN, CDR2 SYDVKM. This CDR3 region has 16 residues. V lost 4 bases and J lost 5, with 20 bases in between. The CDR3 coding sequence is TGTGCCAGCAGTTACCCCCCCGATGAGGGTGGGACTGAAGCTTTCTTT. It is translated as CASSYPPDEGGTEAFF.

This chain links TRBV30 with TRBJ2-7, with 8 positions matching TRBD1. V trimming: 3 bases; J trimming: 4 bases; junction bases outside the gene matches: 8. Per the germline V gene, CDR1 is GTSNPN and CDR2 is SVGIG (reference sequence). This CDR3 region has 14 residues. The CDR3 bases are TGTGCCTGGAGGTCGGACAGGGCTTCATACGAGCAGTACTTC. Encoded protein: CAWRSDRASYEQYF.

The chain's CDR3 is CASSLRGVNTGELFF. The CDR3 region has the DNA TGTGCCAGCAGCTTACGGGGGGTGAACACCGGGGAGCTGTTTTTT. The chain is built from TRBV5-4 and TRBJ2-2; TRBD2 aligns across 7 bases. Germline loops: CDR1 SGHNT, CDR2 YYREEE (reference sequence). Losses at the gene ends were 2 bases for V and 1 base for J; bases not matched to a gene: 2. This CDR3 is 15 amino acids long.

The gene calls are TRBV6-1 and TRBJ2-7; possible D gene TRBD1, 6 bases. There are 14 residues in the CDR3. From germline, CDR1 is MNHNS and CDR2 SASEGT. V was trimmed by 6 bases and J by 0 bases, leaving 12 bases between them. In DNA form, the CDR3 reads TGTGCCAGCAGCCCGCAGGGGTTCTCCTACGAGCAGTACTTC. Residues: CASSPQGFSYEQYF.

This clone was seen more than once but under ten times. The chain links TRBV29-1 to TRBJ2-3, with 9 bases identical to TRBD1. The CDR3 length is 13 residues. J was trimmed by 4 bases and V by 7 bases; bases with no gene match: 6. The germline gives CDR1 SQVTM, CDR2 ANQGSEA. The CDR3 reads CSEGQGGPDTQYF. The CDR3 bases are TGCAGCGAGGGACAGGGTGGGCCAGATACGCAGTATTTT.

This rearrangement joins TRBV4-3 to TRBJ2-1; D gene unclear. Germline V gene data show CDR1 as LGHNA and CDR2 as YSLEER. The CDR3 totals 15 residues. The germline V and J ends were trimmed by 4 bases and 0 bases, with 10 bases remaining between them. The CDR3, as DNA: TGCGCCAGCAGCCGTCTCAAGAGCTCCTACAATGAGCAGTTCTTC. Encoded protein: CASSRLKSSYNEQFF.

This clone was observed a few times. V is TRBV10-3 and J is TRBJ2-3; 9 bases align to TRBD1. CDR3 length: 16 amino acids. The J segment lost 3 bases and the V segment lost 6 bases, leaving 10 bases of the junction unmatched. Germline CDR1 is ENHRY and CDR2 is SYGVKD. In DNA, the CDR3 is TGTGCCATCAGAGGTAGTTTTGGGACAGGGACAGATACGCAGTATTTT. It codes for CAIRGSFGTGTDTQYF.

The CDR3 spells CASSGAGGVSEQFF. The CDR3 nucleotides read TGTGCCAGCAGCGGAGCGGGGGGTGTGAGTGAGCAGTTCTTC. The rearrangement links TRBV25-1 to TRBJ2-1; 9 bases are shared with TRBD2. The J segment lost 9 bases and the V segment lost 6 bases, leaving 9 bases of the junction unmatched. The CDR3 has 14 amino acids. Per germline, CDR1 MGHDK and CDR2 SYGVNS.

This chain joins TRBV7-9 and TRBJ1-1, with D unclear. Trimming took off 5 bases at V and 6 bases at J, with 13 bases between the two ends. The CDR3 has 13 residues. Germline V lookup: CDR1 SEHNR, CDR2 FQNEAQ (reference sequence). CDR3 protein: CASSTRQVAEAFF. DNA for the CDR3: TGTGCCAGCAGCACCCGCCAGGTAGCTGAAGCTTTCTTT.

The chain employs TRBV4-3 and TRBJ1-1; D perhaps matches TRBD1 (5 bases). V was pared by 4 bases and J by 1 base, with 7 bases between. CDR3 length: 13 amino acids. In germline, CDR1 is LGHNA, CDR2 YSLEER. Here the CDR3 reads CASSRDRNTEAFF. The CDR3, as DNA: TGCGCCAGCAGCCGCGACAGGAACACTGAAGCTTTCTTT.

The CDR3 DNA is TGTGCCAGCAGACAACAGGGTTACATGAACACTGAAGCTTTCTTT. Translating it yields CASRQQGYMNTEAFF. The rearrangement uses TRBV6-6 and TRBJ1-1; D may be TRBD1 (6 bases). The CDR3 is made up of 15 amino acids. Germline V gene sequence: CDR1 MNHNY, CDR2 SVGAGI (reference sequence). V lost 6 bases and J lost 0, with 14 bases in between.

The rearrangement uses TRBV7-9 and TRBJ2-1; 7 nucleotides agree with TRBD2. Germline lookup yields CDR1 SEHNR and CDR2 FQNEAQ (reference sequence). CDR3 length: 14 amino acids. The trim removed 2 bases at V and 6 bases at J, leaving 4 bases unmatched. The CDR3 nucleotides are TGTGCCAGCAGCTTATCGACTAGCATCAATGAGCAGTTCTTC. It codes for CASSLSTSINEQFF.

V usage is TRBV5-5 and J usage is TRBJ2-5; TRBD2 aligns across 7 bases. Germline V CDR1 and CDR2: SGHKS, YYEKEE (reference sequence). The CDR3 extends over 14 amino acids. The trim removed 6 bases at V and 2 bases at J, leaving 7 bases unmatched. CDR3 protein: CASTKPGGQETQYF. The CDR3 nucleotides are TGTGCCAGCACCAAGCCGGGGGGTCAAGAGACCCAGTACTTC. The full variable domain, in which reference TRBV5-5 and TRBJ2-5 provide the parts outside the CDR3, is DAGVTQSPTHLIKTRGQQVTLRCSPISGHKSVSWYQQVLGQGPQFIFQYYEKEERGRGNFPDRFSARQFPNYSSELNVNALLLGDSALYLCASTKPGGQETQYFGPGTRLLVL.

The chain is built from TRBV16 and TRBJ1-2; 7 bases are shared with TRBD1. The CDR3 extends over 13 amino acids. V was clipped by 4 bases and J by 8 bases; unmatched bases: 7. From germline, CDR1 is KGHSY and CDR2 FQNENV. In DNA form, the CDR3 reads TGTGCCAGCAGCCTAAAGACAGGGAGCGGCTACACCTTC. This translates into CASSLKTGSGYTF.